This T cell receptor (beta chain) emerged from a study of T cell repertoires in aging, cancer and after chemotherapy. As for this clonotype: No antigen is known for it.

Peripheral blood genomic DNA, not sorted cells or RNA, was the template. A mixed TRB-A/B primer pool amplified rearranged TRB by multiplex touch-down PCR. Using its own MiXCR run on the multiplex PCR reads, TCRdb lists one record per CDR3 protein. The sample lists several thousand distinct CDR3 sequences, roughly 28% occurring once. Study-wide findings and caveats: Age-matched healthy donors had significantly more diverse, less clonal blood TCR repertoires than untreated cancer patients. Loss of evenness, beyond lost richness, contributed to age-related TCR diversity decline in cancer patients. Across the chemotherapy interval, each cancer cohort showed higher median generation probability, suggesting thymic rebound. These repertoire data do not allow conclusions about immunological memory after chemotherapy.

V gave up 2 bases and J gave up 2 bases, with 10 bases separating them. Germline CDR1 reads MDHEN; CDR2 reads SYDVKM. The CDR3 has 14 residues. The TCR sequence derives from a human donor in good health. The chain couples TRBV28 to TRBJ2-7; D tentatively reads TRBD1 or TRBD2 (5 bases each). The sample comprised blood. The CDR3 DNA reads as TGTGCCAGCAGTTTAGGGACCGCCACCTACGAGCAGTACTTC. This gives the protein CASSLGTATYEQYF.